This T cell receptor (beta chain) was recorded in a study of OX40 agonist ivuxolimab in advanced cancers. Study results and caveats: Antigen targets of the expanded peripheral T cells went undetermined. Low normalized T-cell clonal expansion was additionally recorded for some nonresponders.

The CDR3 contains 14 residues. Germline CDR1 and CDR2: SGHRS and YFSETQ. Losses at the gene ends were 5 bases for V and 2 bases for J; bases not matched to a gene: 3. Note on this clone: Its antigen remains unidentified.

The protocol was immunoSEQ multiplex PCR, while the TCRdb copy is restricted to in-frame clones and leaves out a portion. The top ten hold approximately 0.3% of the sample, which has tens of thousands of clones, 80% to 90% seen once. This clonotype originated in an adult with an advanced solid tumor such as melanoma, head and neck, liver or kidney cancer. This chain uses TRBV5-1 with TRBJ2-7, with 11 positions matching TRBD2. Sample: CD4+ or CD8+ T cells sorted from blood, taken in a trial of the OX40 agonist ivuxolimab. In DNA form, the CDR3 reads TGCGCCAGCAGTATAGCGGGAGGGCCCTACGAGCAGTACTTC. This gives the protein CASSIAGGPYEQYF.